Listed below are T cell receptor beta chains from one sample, sequenced in a study of blood T cell repertoires in COVID-19. Sequencing used immunoSEQ multiplex PCR; TCRdb keeps in-frame clones, though not all of them. Among 140,000 to 150,000 clones listed, 88% were seen once. Material for sequencing was peripheral blood. Receptor source: a man between 70 and 80 years old with acute or convalescent COVID-19. Both conserved end residues are part of each CDR3. The D gene is left open where the match is weak. Clone size appears in some rows only: once, few, many, or a class for an expanded clone.

size	J	D	V	CDR3	DNA
NA	TRBJ2-6	NA	TRBV7-2	CASSLGYGQTPTGANVLTF	TGTGCCAGCAGCTTAGGGTATGGACAGACTCCTACTGGGGCCAACGTCCTGACTTTC
NA	TRBJ1-2	TRBD1	TRBV2	CASSYQGAANYGYTF	TGTGCCAGCAGTTACCAGGGGGCAGCTAACTATGGCTACACCTTC
NA	TRBJ1-2	TRBD1	TRBV6-6	CASSYGTGGHGYTF	TGTGCCAGCAGTTACGGGACAGGGGGCCATGGCTACACCTTC
NA	TRBJ1-2	TRBD1	TRBV6-5	CASSPRDSYGYTF	TGTGCCAGCAGTCCCCGGGACAGCTATGGCTACACCTTC
NA	TRBJ1-1	NA	TRBV11-2	CASSRQGQPNTEAFF	TGTGCCAGCAGTCGGCAGGGACAACCGAACACTGAAGCTTTCTTT
NA	TRBJ2-3	TRBD1	TRBV14	CASSSLRDRSTDTQYF	TGTGCCAGCAGCTCCCTAAGGGACAGGAGCACAGATACGCAGTATTTT
NA	TRBJ1-1	NA	TRBV5-1	CASSHRADTEAFF	TGCGCCAGCAGCCACCGAGCGGACACTGAAGCTTTCTTT
NA	TRBJ2-3	TRBD2	TRBV5-8	CASSFGGGSTDTQYF	TGTGCCAGCAGCTTCGGGGGGGGGAGCACAGATACGCAGTATTTT
NA	TRBJ2-7	NA	TRBV7-9	CASSPSLVEQYF	TGTGCCAGCAGCCCCAGCCTAGTCGAGCAGTACTTC
NA	TRBJ1-1	TRBD1	TRBV19	CASKGQVPELPSMNTEAFF	TGTGCCAGTAAAGGACAGGTCCCAGAGCTTCCTTCGATGAACACTGAAGCTTTCTTT
NA	TRBJ2-1	TRBD2	TRBV11-2	CASSPPGLAISHEQFF	TGTGCCAGCAGCCCTCCGGGACTAGCAATATCCCACGAGCAGTTCTTC
NA	TRBJ2-7	NA	TRBV5-1	CASSFAGRVYEQYF	TGCGCCAGCAGCTTTGCAGGGCGAGTATACGAGCAGTACTTC
NA	TRBJ1-1	NA	TRBV14	CASSLIRGDTEAFF	TGTGCCAGCAGCCTTATCAGGGGTGACACTGAAGCTTTCTTT
NA	TRBJ1-6	TRBD1	TRBV27	CASSLQGAVNNSPLHF	TGTGCCAGCAGTCTTCAGGGGGCGGTAAATAATTCACCCCTCCACTTT
NA	TRBJ2-7	NA	TRBV5-5	CASSLVLSSYEQYF	TGTGCCAGCAGCTTGGTGTTGAGTTCCTACGAGCAGTACTTC
NA	TRBJ2-7	TRBD2	TRBV24-1	CATSGARGGEQYF	TGTGCCACCAGTGGGGCCCGGGGGGGCGAGCAGTACTTC
NA	TRBJ1-5	NA	TRBV10-3	CAISESQNNQPQHF	TGTGCCATCAGTGAGTCCCAGAACAATCAGCCCCAGCATTTT
NA	TRBJ1-4	TRBD1	TRBV2	CASTDRARATNEKLFF	TGTGCCAGCACTGACAGGGCGAGAGCAACTAATGAAAAACTGTTTTTT
NA	TRBJ2-7	NA	TRBV19	CASSGTFRGEQYF	TGTGCCAGTAGTGGAACTTTCAGGGGCGAGCAGTACTTC
NA	TRBJ1-3	NA	TRBV3-1/TRBV3-2	CASSHAGFGNTIYF	TGTGCCAGCAGCCACGCAGGGTTTGGAAACACCATATATTTT
NA	TRBJ2-3	TRBD1	TRBV6-5	CASSQDRAQYF	TGTGCCAGCAGTCAGGACAGGGCGCAGTATTTT
NA	TRBJ2-1	TRBD2	TRBV11-3	CASSLEGLAVYNEQFF	TGTGCCAGCAGCTTAGAAGGTCTAGCGGTCTACAATGAGCAGTTCTTC
NA	TRBJ1-1	TRBD1	TRBV15	CATSQRDRPEAFF	TGTGCCACCAGTCAAAGGGACAGGCCTGAAGCTTTCTTT
once	TRBJ1-5	NA	TRBV7-9	CASSSGGQNQPQHF	TGTGCCAGCAGCTCGGGGGGCCAAAATCAGCCCCAGCATTTT
NA	TRBJ1-2	NA	TRBV24-1	CATSDRTAYYGYTF	TGTGCCACCAGTGATCGGACAGCATACTATGGCTACACCTTC
NA	TRBJ1-1	NA	TRBV3-1/TRBV3-2	CASSHLKGGSEAFF	TGTGCCAGCAGCCACCTGAAGGGAGGATCTGAAGCTTTCTTT
NA	TRBJ1-2	NA	TRBV6-1	CASSDGHGYGYTF	TGTGCCAGCAGTGACGGACACGGGTATGGCTACACCTTC
once	TRBJ1-2	NA	TRBV19	CASSRGFPDYGYTF	TGTGCCAGTAGCCGAGGTTTCCCGGACTATGGCTACACCTTC
NA	TRBJ2-2	NA	TRBV24-1	CATSDPGLGNTGELFF	TGTGCCACCAGTGACCCGGGACTGGGGAACACCGGGGAGCTGTTTTTT
NA	TRBJ1-3	NA	TRBV7-6	CASSRGGRNSGNTIYF	TGTGCCAGCAGCCGCGGGGGACGGAACTCTGGAAACACCATATATTTT
NA	TRBJ2-5	NA	TRBV6-5	CASSRTRQETQYF	TGTGCCAGCAGCCGTACTAGGCAAGAGACCCAGTACTTC
NA	TRBJ1-6	NA	TRBV16	CASSQSVRSSYNSPLHF	TGTGCCAGCAGCCAATCGGTACGGAGCTCCTATAATTCACCCCTCCACTTT
NA	TRBJ2-7	TRBD1	TRBV18	CASSPLPGTGESYEQYF	TGTGCCAGCTCACCACTCCCCGGGACAGGGGAATCCTACGAGCAGTACTTC
NA	TRBJ1-2	NA	TRBV2	CASRPAGDYTF	TGTGCCAGCAGGCCGGCCGGGGACTACACCTTC
NA	TRBJ1-4	TRBD1	TRBV4-1	CASSAPKGQGAEKLFF	TGCGCCAGCAGCGCACCCAAGGGACAGGGCGCGGAAAAACTGTTTTTT
once	TRBJ1-6	TRBD1	TRBV5-4	CASSSLTGGRSPLHF	TGTGCCAGCAGCTCATTGACAGGGGGTAGGTCACCCCTCCACTTT
NA	TRBJ2-3	NA	TRBV28	CASSLRPTGGTDTQYF	TGTGCCAGCAGTTTACGGCCAACGGGAGGCACAGATACGCAGTATTTT
NA	TRBJ2-3	TRBD1	TRBV25-1	CASNTPRGQPYF	TGTGCCAGCAACACTCCGAGGGGACAGCCGTATTTT
NA	TRBJ2-7	TRBD2	TRBV10-3	CAISGSGLAGREQYF	TGTGCCATCAGTGGTTCGGGACTAGCGGGGAGGGAGCAGTACTTC
NA	TRBJ2-5	NA	TRBV4-2	CASSQDLTAGQETQYF	TGTGCCAGCAGCCAAGATCTGACGGCGGGCCAAGAGACCCAGTACTTC
NA	TRBJ2-3	TRBD1	TRBV12-5	CASGPGQASLDTQYF	TGTGCTAGTGGGCCGGGACAGGCCTCCTTAGATACGCAGTATTTT
NA	TRBJ2-1	NA	TRBV21-1	CASSKALGGGSRSYNEQFF	TGTGCCAGCAGCAAAGCGCTAGGCGGGGGATCTCGCTCCTACAATGAGCAGTTCTTC
NA	TRBJ2-2	TRBD2	TRBV2	CASSRTSGVNTGELFF	TGTGCCAGCAGCCGTACTAGCGGGGTGAACACCGGGGAGCTGTTTTTT
NA	TRBJ1-1	TRBD1	TRBV6-1	CASTEGTAMNTEAFF	TGTGCCAGCACTGAAGGGACAGCTATGAACACTGAAGCTTTCTTT
NA	TRBJ1-5	NA	TRBV28	CASSLGQRLRGNQPQHF	TGTGCCAGCAGTTTAGGACAGCGACTAAGGGGCAATCAGCCCCAGCATTTT
few	TRBJ1-1	NA	TRBV18	CASSPGANTEAFF	TGTGCCAGCTCACCAGGGGCGAACACTGAAGCTTTCTTT
NA	TRBJ2-7	NA	TRBV11-2	CASSPGYEQYF	TGTGCCAGCAGCCCAGGGTACGAGCAGTACTTC
NA	TRBJ1-6	NA	TRBV7-2	CASSFHRSSYNSPLHF	TGTGCCAGCAGCTTCCACAGGAGCTCCTATAATTCACCCCTCCACTTT
NA	TRBJ2-7	TRBD2	TRBV20-1	CSAGLAYEQYF	TGCAGTGCTGGACTAGCGTACGAGCAGTACTTC
NA	TRBJ1-6	NA	TRBV10-3	CAIRAEGRGNNSPLHF	TGTGCCATCAGGGCAGAAGGCAGGGGAAATAATTCACCCCTCCACTTT
NA	TRBJ1-5	NA	TRBV6-2/TRBV6-3	CASSPNREIGNQPQHF	TGTGCCAGCAGTCCCAACAGGGAAATTGGCAATCAGCCCCAGCATTTT
few	TRBJ1-6	TRBD1	TRBV7-9	CASSLGQGETPLHF	TGTGCCAGCAGCCTGGGACAGGGAGAGACTCCCCTCCACTTT
NA	TRBJ1-4	TRBD1	TRBV28	CASSLDRGATNEKLFF	TGTGCCAGCAGTTTGGACAGGGGCGCAACTAATGAAAAACTGTTTTTT
NA	TRBJ1-2	NA	TRBV7-2	CASSLETVNGYTF	TGTGCCAGCAGCTTAGAGACAGTCAATGGCTACACCTTC
NA	TRBJ1-3	NA	TRBV6-5	CASSLTSGSGNTIYF	TGTGCCAGCAGCCTCACTTCGGGCTCTGGAAACACCATATATTTT